The clone carrying this T cell receptor beta chain was observed a handful of times. This sample is part of a study of blood T cell repertoires in COVID-19. V shed 2 bases and J 0 bases; nucleotides not matched to a gene: 12. The CDR3 has 18 residues. Germline V CDR1 and CDR2: SGHNT, YENEEA. Per the authors' pipeline: The assay estimated nucleated cells by amplifying reference gene primers. TCRdb's table, derived via immunoSEQ multiplex PCR, lists solely in-frame clones and lacks some. That table supplies the V and J calls and clone size; D and trimming were determined from the DNA. The sample consists of around 140,000 clones, about 86% of them appearing once.

This clonotype was obtained from an older woman with acute or convalescent COVID-19. The specimen sequenced was peripheral blood. The chain has TRBV11-3 and TRBJ1-1, with 7 bases that match TRBD1. CDR3 region: CASSLQGDWGNLNTEAFF. The CDR3 DNA reads TGTGCCAGCAGCTTACAGGGGGATTGGGGGAACTTGAACACTGAAGCTTTCTTT. Complete variable domain (other parts from reference TRBV11-3 and TRBJ1-1): EAGVVQSPRYKIIEKKQPVAFWCNPISGHNTLYWYLQNLGQGPELLIRYENEEAVDDSQLPKDRFSAERLKGVDSTLKIQPAELGDSAVYLCASSLQGDWGNLNTEAFFGQGTRLTVV.